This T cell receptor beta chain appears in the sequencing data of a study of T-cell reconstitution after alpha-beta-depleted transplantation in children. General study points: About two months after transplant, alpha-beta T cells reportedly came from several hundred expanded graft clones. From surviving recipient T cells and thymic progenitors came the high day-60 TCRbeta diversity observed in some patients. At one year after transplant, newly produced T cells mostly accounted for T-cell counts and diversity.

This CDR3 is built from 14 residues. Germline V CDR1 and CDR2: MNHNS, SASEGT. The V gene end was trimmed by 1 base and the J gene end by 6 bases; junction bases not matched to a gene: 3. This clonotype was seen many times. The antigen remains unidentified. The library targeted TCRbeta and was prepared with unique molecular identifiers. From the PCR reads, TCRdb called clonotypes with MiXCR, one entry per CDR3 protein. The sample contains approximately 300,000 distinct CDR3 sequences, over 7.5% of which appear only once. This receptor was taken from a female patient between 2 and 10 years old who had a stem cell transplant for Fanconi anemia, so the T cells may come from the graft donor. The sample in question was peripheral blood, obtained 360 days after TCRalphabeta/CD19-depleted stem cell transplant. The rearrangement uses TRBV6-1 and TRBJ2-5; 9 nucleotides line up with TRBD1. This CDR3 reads CASSEGQGVKTQYF. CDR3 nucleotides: TGTGCCAGCAGTGAAGGACAGGGGGTTAAGACCCAGTACTTC.